The clone carrying this T cell receptor beta chain occurred many times. Using unique molecular identifiers, the investigators prepared the TCRbeta library. MiXCR, run by TCRdb on the PCR reads, gives a single entry per CDR3 protein. In the table there are approximately 200,000 distinct CDR3 sequences, 13% to 15% of which are singletons. This entry belongs to a study of T-cell reconstitution after alpha-beta-depleted transplantation in children. The CDR3 is made up of 13 amino acids. CDR1 SGHDT and CDR2 YYEEEE come from the germline V gene. The V gene lost 0 bases and the J gene lost 8 bases, with 9 bases spanning the gap.

The specimen was PBMCs from the stem cell graft donor, collected from the stem cell graft. The receptor comes from a human donor who donated a stem cell graft to a child with acute lymphoblastic leukemia. This chain connects TRBV5-6 to TRBJ2-1, with D hard to call. The CDR3, as DNA: TGTGCCAGCAGCTTGGCGTTTGGTGATGAGCAGTTCTTC. It translates to CASSLAFGDEQFF.